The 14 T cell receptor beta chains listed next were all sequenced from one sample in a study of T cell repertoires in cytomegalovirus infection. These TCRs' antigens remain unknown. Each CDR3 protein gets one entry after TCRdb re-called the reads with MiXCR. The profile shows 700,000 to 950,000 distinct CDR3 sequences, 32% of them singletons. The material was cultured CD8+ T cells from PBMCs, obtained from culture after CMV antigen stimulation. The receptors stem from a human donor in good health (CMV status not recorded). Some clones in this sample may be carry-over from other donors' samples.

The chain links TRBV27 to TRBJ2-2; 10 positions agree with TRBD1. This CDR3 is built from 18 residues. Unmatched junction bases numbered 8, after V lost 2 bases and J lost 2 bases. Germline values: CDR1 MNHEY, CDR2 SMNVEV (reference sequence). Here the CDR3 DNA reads TGTGCCAGCAGTTTAAAGGACAGGGGGGGGCCAAACACCGGGGAGCTGTTTTTT. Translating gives CASSLKDRGGPNTGELFF.

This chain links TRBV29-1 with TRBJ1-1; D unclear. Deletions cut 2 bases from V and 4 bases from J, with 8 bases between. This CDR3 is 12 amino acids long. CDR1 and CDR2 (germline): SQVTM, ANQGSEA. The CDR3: CSVEWRTTEAFF. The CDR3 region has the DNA TGCAGCGTTGAATGGAGGACCACTGAAGCTTTCTTT. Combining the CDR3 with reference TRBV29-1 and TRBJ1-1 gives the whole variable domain SAVISQKPSRDICQRGTSLTIQCQVDSQVTMMFWYRQQPGQSLTLIATANQGSEATYESGFVIDKFPISRPNLTFSTLTVSNMSPEDSSIYLCSVEWRTTEAFFGQGTRLTVV.

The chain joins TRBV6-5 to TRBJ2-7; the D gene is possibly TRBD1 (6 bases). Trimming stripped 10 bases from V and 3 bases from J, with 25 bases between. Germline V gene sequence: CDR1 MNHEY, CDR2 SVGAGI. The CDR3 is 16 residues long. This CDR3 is CATPETGPDGGYEQYV. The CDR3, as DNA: TGTGCCACCCCCGAGACAGGCCCCGATGGGGGCTACGAGCAGTACGTC.

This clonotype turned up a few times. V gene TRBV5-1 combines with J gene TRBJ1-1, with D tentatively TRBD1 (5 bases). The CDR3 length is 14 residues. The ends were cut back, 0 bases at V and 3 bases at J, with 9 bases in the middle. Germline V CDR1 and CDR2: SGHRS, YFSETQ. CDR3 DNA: TGCGCCAGCAGCTTGGTGGGGGGTTACACTGAAGCTTTCTTT. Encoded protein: CASSLVGGYTEAFF.

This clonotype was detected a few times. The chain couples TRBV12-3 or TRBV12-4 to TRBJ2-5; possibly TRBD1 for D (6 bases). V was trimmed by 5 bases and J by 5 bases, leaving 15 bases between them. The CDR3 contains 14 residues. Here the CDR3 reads CASSAQGPGETQYF. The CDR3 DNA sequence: TGTGCCAGCAGTGCCCAGGGGCCGGGGGAGACCCAGTACTTC.

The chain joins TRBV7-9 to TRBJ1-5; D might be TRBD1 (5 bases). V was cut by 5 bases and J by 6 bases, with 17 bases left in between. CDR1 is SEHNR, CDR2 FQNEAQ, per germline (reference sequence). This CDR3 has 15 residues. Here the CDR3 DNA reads TGTGCCAGCAGCCCCCAGCAGGGTAGAGGTCAGCCCCAGCATTTT. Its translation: CASSPQQGRGQPQHF.

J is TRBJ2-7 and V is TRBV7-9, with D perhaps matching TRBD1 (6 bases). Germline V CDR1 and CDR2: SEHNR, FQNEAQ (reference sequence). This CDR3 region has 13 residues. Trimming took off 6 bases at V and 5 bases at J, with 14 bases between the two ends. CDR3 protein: CASSPQGFHEQYF. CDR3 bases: TGTGCCAGCAGTCCCCAGGGGTTTCACGAGCAGTACTTC.

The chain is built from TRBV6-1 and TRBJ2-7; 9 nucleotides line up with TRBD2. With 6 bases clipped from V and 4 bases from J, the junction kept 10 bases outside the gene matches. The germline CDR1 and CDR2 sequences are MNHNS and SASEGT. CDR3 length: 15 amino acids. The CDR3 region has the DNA TGTGCCAGCAGGCCAGGTAGCGGGGGCAATTACGAGCAGTACTTC. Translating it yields CASRPGSGGNYEQYF.

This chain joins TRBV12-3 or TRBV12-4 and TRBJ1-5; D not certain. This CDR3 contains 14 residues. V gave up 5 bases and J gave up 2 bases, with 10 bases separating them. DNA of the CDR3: TGTGCCAGCAGTACTCGTTCGGGCAATCAGCCCCAGCATTTT. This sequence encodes CASSTRSGNQPQHF.

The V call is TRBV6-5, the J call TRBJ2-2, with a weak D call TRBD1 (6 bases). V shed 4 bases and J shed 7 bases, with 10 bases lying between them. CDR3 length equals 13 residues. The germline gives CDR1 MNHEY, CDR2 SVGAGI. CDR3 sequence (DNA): TGTGCCAGCAGTTGGGCAGGGGACGGGGAGCTGTTTTTT. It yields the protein CASSWAGDGELFF.

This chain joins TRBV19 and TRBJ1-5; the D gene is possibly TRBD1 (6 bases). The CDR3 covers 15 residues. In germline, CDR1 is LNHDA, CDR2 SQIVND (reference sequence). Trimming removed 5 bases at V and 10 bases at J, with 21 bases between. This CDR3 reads CASSGRDTSTNPQHF. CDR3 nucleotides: TGTGCCAGTAGTGGCCGGGACACGTCGACTAATCCCCAGCATTTT.

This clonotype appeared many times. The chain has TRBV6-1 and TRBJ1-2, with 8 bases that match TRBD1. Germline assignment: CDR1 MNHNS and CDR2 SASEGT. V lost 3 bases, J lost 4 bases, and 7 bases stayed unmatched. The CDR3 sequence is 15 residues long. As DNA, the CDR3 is TGTGCCAGCAGTGAGGAGGGACAGGCAGGCTATGGCTACACCTTC. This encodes CASSEEGQAGYGYTF.

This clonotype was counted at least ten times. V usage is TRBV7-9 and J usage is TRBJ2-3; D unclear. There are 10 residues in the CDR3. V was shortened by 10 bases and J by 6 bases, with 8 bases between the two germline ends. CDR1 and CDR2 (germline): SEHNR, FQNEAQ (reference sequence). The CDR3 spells CATVTDTQYF. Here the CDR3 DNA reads TGTGCCACCGTTACGGATACGCAGTATTTT.

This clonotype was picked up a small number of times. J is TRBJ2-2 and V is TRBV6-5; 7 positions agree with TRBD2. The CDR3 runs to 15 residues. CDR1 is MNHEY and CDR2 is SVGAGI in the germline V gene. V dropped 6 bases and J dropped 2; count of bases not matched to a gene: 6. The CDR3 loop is CASRGVAGNTGELFF. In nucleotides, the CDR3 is TGTGCCAGCAGGGGGGTAGCGGGCAACACCGGGGAGCTGTTTTTT.